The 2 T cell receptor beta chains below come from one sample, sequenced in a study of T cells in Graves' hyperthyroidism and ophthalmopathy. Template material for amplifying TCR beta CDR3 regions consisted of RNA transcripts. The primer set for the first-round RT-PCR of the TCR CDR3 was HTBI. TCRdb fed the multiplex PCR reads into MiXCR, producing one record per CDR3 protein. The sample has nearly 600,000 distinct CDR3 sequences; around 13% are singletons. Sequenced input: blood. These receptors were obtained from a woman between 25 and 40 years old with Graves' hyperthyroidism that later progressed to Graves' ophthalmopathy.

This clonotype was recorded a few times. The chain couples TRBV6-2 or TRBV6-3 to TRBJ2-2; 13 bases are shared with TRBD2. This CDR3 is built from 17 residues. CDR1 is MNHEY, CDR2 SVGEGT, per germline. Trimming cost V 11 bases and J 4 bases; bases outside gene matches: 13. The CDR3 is CASSTSGRAISTGELFF. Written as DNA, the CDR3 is TGTGCCTCTTCCACTAGCGGGAGGGCCATAAGCACCGGGGAGCTGTTTTTT.

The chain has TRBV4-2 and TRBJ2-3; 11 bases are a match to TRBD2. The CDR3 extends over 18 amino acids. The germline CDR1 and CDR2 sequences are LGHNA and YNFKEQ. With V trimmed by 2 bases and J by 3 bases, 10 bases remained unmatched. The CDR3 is CASSQIQGTSGDTDTQYF. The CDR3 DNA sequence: TGTGCCAGCAGCCAAATTCAGGGGACTAGCGGAGATACAGATACGCAGTATTTT.